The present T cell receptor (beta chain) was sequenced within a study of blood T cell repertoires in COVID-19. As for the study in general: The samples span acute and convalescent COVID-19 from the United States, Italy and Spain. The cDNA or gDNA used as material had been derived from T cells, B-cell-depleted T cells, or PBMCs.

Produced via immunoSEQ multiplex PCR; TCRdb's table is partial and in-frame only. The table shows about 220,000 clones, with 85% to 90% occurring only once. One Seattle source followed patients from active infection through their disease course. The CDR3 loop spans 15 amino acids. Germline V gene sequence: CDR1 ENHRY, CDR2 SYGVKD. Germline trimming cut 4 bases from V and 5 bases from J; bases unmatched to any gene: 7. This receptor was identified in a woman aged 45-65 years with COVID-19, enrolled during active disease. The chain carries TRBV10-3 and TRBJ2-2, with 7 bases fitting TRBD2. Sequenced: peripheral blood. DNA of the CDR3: TGTGCCATCAGTGGGGAGGGACGTCAGACCGGGGAGCTGTTTTTT. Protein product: CAISGEGRQTGELFF.